The 4 T cell receptor beta chains listed next were all sequenced from one sample in a study of blood T cell repertoires in COVID-19. Here immunoSEQ multiplex PCR was the method, and the copy in TCRdb shows in-frame clones only, minus some. The sample includes around 89,000 clones, around 88% of them seen just once. Sequenced: peripheral blood. The receptors were gathered from a man aged 55 to 70 with acute or convalescent COVID-19.

The chain employs TRBV2 and TRBJ2-7, with 11 nucleotides matching TRBD2. The CDR3 covers 19 residues. V dropped 0 bases and J dropped 3; count of bases not matched to a gene: 13. Germline lookup yields CDR1 SNHLY and CDR2 FYNNEI. The CDR3 coding sequence is TGTGCCAGCAGTGAAGCGATCGTAGTACTAGCGGGAGAAATCTACGAGCAGTACTTC. Its translation is CASSEAIVVLAGEIYEQYF.

In its sample, this clone was seen a few times. The chain is built from TRBV10-3 and TRBJ1-1; 7 positions agree with TRBD1. Trimming took 3 bases from V and 1 from J; bases not matched to a gene: 5. From germline, CDR1 is ENHRY and CDR2 SYGVKD. There are 15 residues in the CDR3. The DNA for the CDR3 is TGTGCCATCAGTGACCCGGGGACAGCGAACACTGAAGCTTTCTTT. Translating it yields CAISDPGTANTEAFF.

This clone was counted once. The V and J genes are TRBV21-1 and TRBJ1-6; the table's TRBD1 call for D was not verified on the DNA. TRBV21-1 has pseudogene status. The CDR3 is 18 residues long. CDR3 coding DNA: TGTGCCAGCAGCTCCCCCCCTGCAGGGGGCTCATATAATTCACCCCTCCACTTT. Its protein is CASSSPPAGGSYNSPLHF.

CDR3 DNA sequence: TGTGCCAGCAGCCCGAGGGGGCAGGGGGCTAGAGGGGAGCTGTTTTTT. Protein: CASSPRGQGARGELFF. The chain uses TRBV11-1 and TRBJ2-2; TRBD1 matches at 8 bases. The CDR3 spans 16 residues. Germline CDR1 reads SGHAT; CDR2 reads FQDESV (reference sequence). With V trimmed by 5 bases and J by 8 bases, 13 bases remained unmatched.